Given below is one TCR beta chain in context. The data were obtained in a study of blood T cell repertoires in COVID-19. The overall study: PBMCs, B-cell-depleted T cells, or T cells were the source of the cDNA or gDNA that made up the material.

Germline V gene data show CDR1 as SNHLY and CDR2 as FYNNEI. The length of the CDR3 is 11 residues. In the study's own analysis: Amplifying reference gene primers gave estimates of nucleated cell counts. TCRdb's table, derived via immunoSEQ multiplex PCR, lists solely in-frame clones and lacks some. V, J and clone size are those of that table, while D and trimming were read from the DNA. The table records about 97,000 clones, about 87% of them present only once. The clonotype comes from a woman in her 30s with acute or convalescent COVID-19. J is TRBJ2-3 and V is TRBV2; a weak D match, TRBD2 (5 bases). The sequenced sample was peripheral blood. This chain's CDR3 is CASTDEGTQYF. CDR3 DNA sequence: TGTGCTTCGACCGACGAGGGTACGCAGTATTTT.